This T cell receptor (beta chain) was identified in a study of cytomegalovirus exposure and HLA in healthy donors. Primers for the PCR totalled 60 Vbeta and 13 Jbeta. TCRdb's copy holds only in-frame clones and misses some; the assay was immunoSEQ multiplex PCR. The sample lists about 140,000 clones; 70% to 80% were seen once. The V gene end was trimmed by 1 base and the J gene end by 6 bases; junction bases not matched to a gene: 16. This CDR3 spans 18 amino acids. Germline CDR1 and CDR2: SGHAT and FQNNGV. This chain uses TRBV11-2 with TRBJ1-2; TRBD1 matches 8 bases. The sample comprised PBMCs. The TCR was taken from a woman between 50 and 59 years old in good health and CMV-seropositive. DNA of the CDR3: TGTGCCAGCAGCTTAGTTCTCCGGACAGGGAGGGAGAAGAATGGCTACACCTTC. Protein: CASSLVLRTGREKNGYTF.